Reported below is one T cell receptor beta chain. Its cognate antigen is unknown. Treatment: roughly 10-day PBMC culture with coronavirus spike peptide pools or control peptides (ViraFEST assay). The cultures had half their medium swapped for fresh IL-2 medium on days 3 and 7. This specimen comes from a study of vaccination and CD4 T cells after COVID-19. Across the study: Post-COVID draws followed diagnosis by a median around 100 days (range 35 to 161).

Once obtained from cultured CD4+ T cells, the DNA was sequenced using the Oncomine TCR Beta short-read assay. Genomic DNA was isolated from cultured CD4+ T cells. TCRdb reanalysed the PCR reads using MiXCR and keeps one entry per CDR3 protein. The table includes roughly 20,000 distinct CDR3 sequences, approximately 45% detected once. After removal of 6 bases from V and 4 bases from J, the junction contained 10 bases not matched to a gene. Germline CDR1 reads DFQATT; CDR2 reads SNEGSKA (reference sequence). The CDR3 is made up of 15 amino acids. The sequence came from a human donor who had recovered from COVID-19. Sequenced here: CD4+ T cells from blood, cultured in vitro, sampled after SARS-CoV-2 vaccination. The chain uses TRBV20-1 and TRBJ2-7; 12 nucleotides align to TRBD2. CDR3 sequence (DNA): TGCAGTGCCCGGCGGCTAGCGGGAGGGTTATACGAGCAGTACTTC. Amino acids: CSARRLAGGLYEQYF.